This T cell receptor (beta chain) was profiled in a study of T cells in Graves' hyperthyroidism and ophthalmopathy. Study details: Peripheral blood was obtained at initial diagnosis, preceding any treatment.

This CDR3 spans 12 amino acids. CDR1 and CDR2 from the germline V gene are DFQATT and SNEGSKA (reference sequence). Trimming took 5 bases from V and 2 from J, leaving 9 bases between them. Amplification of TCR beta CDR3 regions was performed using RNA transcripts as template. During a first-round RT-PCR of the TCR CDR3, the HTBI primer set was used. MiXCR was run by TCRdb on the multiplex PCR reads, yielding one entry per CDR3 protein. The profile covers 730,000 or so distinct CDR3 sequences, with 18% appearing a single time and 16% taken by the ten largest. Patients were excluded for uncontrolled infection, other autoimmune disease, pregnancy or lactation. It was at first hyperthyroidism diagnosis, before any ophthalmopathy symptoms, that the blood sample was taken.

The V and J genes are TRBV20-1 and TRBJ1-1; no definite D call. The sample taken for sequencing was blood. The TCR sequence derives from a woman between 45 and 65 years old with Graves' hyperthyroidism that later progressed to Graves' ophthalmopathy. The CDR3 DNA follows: TGCAGTGCTGCCCCAGTTAACACTGAAGCTTTCTTT. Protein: CSAAPVNTEAFF.